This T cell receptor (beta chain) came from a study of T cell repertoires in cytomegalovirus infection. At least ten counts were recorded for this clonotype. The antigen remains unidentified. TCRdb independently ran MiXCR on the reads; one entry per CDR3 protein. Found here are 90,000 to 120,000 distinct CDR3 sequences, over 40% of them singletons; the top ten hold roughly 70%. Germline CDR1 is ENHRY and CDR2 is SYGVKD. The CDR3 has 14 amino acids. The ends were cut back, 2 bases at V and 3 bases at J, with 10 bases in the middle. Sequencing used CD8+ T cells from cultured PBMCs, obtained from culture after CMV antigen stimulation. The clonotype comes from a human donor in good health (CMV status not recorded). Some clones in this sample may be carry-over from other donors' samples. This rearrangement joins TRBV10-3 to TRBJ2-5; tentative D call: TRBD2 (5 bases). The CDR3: CAISEPAEEETQYF. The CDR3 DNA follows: TGTGCCATCAGTGAGCCAGCGGAAGAAGAGACCCAGTACTTC.